This T cell receptor beta chain was documented in a study of cytomegalovirus exposure and HLA in healthy donors. The primer mix had 60 Vbeta and 13 Jbeta primers. Here immunoSEQ multiplex PCR was the method, and the copy in TCRdb shows in-frame clones only, minus some. Of some 110,000 clones in the sample, about two thirds were seen once. This clone appeared once. Deletions cut 5 bases from V and 9 bases from J, with 13 bases between. CDR1 is MGHDK and CDR2 is SYGVNS in the germline V gene. The CDR3 runs to 13 residues. What was sequenced was PBMCs. The chain joins TRBV25-1 to TRBJ2-2; D not resolved. This clonotype was obtained from a man in his sixties in good health and CMV-seropositive. The CDR3, as DNA: TGTGCCAGCAGTCAAAACTATCCGCGGGAGCTGTTTTTT. Amino acids: CASSQNYPRELFF.